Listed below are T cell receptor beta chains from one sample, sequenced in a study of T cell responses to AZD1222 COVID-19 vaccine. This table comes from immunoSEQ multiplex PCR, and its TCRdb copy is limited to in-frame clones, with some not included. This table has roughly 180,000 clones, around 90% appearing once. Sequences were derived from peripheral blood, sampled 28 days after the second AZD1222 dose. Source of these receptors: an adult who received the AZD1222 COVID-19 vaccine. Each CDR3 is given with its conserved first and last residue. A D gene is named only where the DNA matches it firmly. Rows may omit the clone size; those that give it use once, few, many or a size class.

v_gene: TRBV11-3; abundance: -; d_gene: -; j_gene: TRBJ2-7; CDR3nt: TGTGCCAGCAGCTCCGGCTGGCCTAACGAGCAGTACTTC; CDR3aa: CASSSGWPNEQYF
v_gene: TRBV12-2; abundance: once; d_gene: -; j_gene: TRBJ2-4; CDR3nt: TGTGCAAGTCCCCTTACGGCCGTGGGCCGACCAGCCAAAAACATTCAGTACTTC; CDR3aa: CASPLTAVGRPAKNIQYF
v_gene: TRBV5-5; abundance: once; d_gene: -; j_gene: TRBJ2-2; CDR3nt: TGTGCCAGCAGCTTAGGACAGATGAACACCGGGGAGCTGTTTTTT; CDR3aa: CASSLGQMNTGELFF
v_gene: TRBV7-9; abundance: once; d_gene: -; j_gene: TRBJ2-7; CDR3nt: TGTGCCAGCAGCTTAGGCCACATTTACTACGAGCAGTACTTC; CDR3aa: CASSLGHIYYEQYF
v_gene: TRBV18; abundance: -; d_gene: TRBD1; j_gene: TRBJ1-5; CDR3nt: TGTGCCAGCTCACTTCTGGGACAGGGGCATCAGCCCCAGCATTTT; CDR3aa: CASSLLGQGHQPQHF
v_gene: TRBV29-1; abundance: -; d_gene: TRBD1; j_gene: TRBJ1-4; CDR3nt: TGCAGCGTTCCGGGACAGGGGAAGGAAAAACTGTTTTTT; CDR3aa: CSVPGQGKEKLFF
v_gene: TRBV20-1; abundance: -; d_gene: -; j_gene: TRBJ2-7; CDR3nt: TGCAGTGCTAGTTTGGGTCCCCACGAGCAGTACTTC; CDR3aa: CSASLGPHEQYF
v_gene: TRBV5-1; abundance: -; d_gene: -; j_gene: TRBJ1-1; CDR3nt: TGCGCCAGCAGCTTGGGGACACAGGGGAACACTGAAGCTTTCTTT; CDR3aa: CASSLGTQGNTEAFF
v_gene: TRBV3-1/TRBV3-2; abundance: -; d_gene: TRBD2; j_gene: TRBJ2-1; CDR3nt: TGTGCCAGCAGCCAAGGTAGCGGGAGGTTTGGCAATGAGCAGTTCTTC; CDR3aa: CASSQGSGRFGNEQFF
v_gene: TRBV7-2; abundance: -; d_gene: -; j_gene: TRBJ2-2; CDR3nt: TGTGCCAGCAGCTTCTTTCCGGGGGGCGTAACCGGGGAGCTGTTTTTT; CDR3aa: CASSFFPGGVTGELFF
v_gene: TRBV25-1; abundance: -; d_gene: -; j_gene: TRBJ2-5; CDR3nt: TGTGCCAGCAGTGAATTCTCGGTAGCGTGGGAGGAAGAGACCCAGTACTTC; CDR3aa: CASSEFSVAWEEETQYF
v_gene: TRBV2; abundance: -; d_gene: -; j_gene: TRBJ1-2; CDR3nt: TGTGCCAGCAGTGAAGACCCCTACTATGGCTACACCTTC; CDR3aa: CASSEDPYYGYTF
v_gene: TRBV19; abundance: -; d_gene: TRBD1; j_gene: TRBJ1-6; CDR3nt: TGTGCCAGTAGTACCCCCCCAGGGGGCGCCTATAATTCACCCCTCCACTTT; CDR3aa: CASSTPPGGAYNSPLHF
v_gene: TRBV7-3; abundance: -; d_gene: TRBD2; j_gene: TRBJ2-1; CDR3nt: TGTGCCAGCAGCTTTAGCGGGAGGGCCATGAATGAGCAGTTCTTC; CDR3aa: CASSFSGRAMNEQFF
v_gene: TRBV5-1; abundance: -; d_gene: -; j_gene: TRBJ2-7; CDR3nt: TGCGCCAGCACCGACCGGAGCGATAGAGTCCGCGAGCAGTACTTC; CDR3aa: CASTDRSDRVREQYF
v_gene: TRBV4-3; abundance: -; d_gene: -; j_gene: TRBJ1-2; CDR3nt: TGCGCCAGCAGCCAAGAATCCGCAGCCTATGGCTACACCTTC; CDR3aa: CASSQESAAYGYTF
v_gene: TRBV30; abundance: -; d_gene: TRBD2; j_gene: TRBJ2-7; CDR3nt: TGTGCCTGGAGTTATTCGCGGGAGCCCCACGAGCAGTACTTC; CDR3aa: CAWSYSREPHEQYF
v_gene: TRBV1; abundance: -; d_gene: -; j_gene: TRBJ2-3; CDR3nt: TGCACCAGCAGCCAAGGCATCCAGGGAACAGATACGCAGTATTTT; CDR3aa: CTSSQGIQGTDTQYF
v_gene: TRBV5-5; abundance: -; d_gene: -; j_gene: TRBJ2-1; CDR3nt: TGTGCCAGCAGCTTGTCAGGGGAATTCTACAATGAGCAGTTCTTC; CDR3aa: CASSLSGEFYNEQFF
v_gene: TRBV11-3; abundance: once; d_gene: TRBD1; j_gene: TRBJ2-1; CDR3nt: TGTGCCAGCAGCCCCGAGGGGGCCAACAATGAGCAGTTCTTC; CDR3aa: CASSPEGANNEQFF
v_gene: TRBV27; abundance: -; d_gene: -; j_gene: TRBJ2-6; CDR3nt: TGTGCCAGCAGTTTTTCATACGGCGGAAGCTCTGGGGCCAACGTCCTGACTTTC; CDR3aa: CASSFSYGGSSGANVLTF
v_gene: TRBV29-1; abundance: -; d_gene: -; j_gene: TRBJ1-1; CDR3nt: TGCAGCGTCTCCTCACTCCTGAACACTGAAGCTTTCTTT; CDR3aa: CSVSSLLNTEAFF
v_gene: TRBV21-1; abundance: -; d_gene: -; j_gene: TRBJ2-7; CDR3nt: TGTGCCAGCAGCACGGCCAGGGAGCGACTGGCGTACTACGAGCAGTACTTC; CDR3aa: CASSTARERLAYYEQYF
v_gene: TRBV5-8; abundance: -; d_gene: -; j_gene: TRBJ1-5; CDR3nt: TGTGCCAGCAGCTCTCTCACGGTACGGCAGCCCCAGCATTTT; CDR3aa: CASSSLTVRQPQHF
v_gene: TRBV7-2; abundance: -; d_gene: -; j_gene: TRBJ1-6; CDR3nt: TGTGCCAGCAGCTTAGGTGGAGATTTAGGATCACCCCTCCACTTT; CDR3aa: CASSLGGDLGSPLHF
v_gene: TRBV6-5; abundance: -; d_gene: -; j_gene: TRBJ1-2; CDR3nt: TGTGCCAGTGGGGAGGGACGCTATGGCTACACCTTC; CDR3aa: CASGEGRYGYTF
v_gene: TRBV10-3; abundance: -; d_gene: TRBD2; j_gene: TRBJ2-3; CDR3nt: TGTGCCACACATCGTGGTAGCGGGGTGGCAGATACGCAGTATTTT; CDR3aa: CATHRGSGVADTQYF
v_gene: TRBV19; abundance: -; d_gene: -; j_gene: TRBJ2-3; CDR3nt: TGTGCCAGTAGTATGTCAAGGTCGTGGTACACAGATACGCAGTATTTT; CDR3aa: CASSMSRSWYTDTQYF
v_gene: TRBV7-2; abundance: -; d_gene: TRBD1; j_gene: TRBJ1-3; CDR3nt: TGTGCCAGCAGCGACAGGGTGGGTTCTGGAAACACCATATATTTT; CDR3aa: CASSDRVGSGNTIYF
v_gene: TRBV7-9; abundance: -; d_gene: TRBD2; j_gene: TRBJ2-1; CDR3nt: TGTGCCAGCAGCTTAGGCCTAGCGGGAGTGAGTAATGAGCAGTTCTTC; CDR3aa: CASSLGLAGVSNEQFF
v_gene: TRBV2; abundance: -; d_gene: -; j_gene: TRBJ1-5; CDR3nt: TGTGCCAGCAATGTGGGCGAGACAGGTCAGCCCCAGCATTTT; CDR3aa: CASNVGETGQPQHF
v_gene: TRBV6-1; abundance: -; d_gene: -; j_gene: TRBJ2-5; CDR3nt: TGTGCCAGCAGTGAAAGCCAAGAGACCCAGTACTTC; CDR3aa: CASSESQETQYF
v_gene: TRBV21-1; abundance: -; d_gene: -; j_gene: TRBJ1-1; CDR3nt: TGTGCCAGCTTAAGACAGGGGGCTTTCTTT; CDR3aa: CASLRQGAFF
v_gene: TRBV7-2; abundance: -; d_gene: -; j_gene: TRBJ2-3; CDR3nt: TGTGCCAGCAGCCCAATATTTAGCGGATACACAGATACGCAGTATTTT; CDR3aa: CASSPIFSGYTDTQYF
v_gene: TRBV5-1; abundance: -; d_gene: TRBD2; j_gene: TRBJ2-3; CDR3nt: TGCGCCAGCAGCTTGGCCATCGGCGGGAGGGCCTCAGATACGCAGTATTTT; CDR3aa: CASSLAIGGRASDTQYF
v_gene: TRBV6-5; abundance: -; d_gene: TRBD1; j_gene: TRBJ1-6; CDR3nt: TGTGCCAGCAGTTACTCGTGGACAGGAAATTCACCCCTCCACTTT; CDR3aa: CASSYSWTGNSPLHF
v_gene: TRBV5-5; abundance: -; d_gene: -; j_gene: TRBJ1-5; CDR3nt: TGTGCCAGCAGCAAGGGTAGCAGCAATCAGCCCCAGCATTTT; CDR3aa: CASSKGSSNQPQHF
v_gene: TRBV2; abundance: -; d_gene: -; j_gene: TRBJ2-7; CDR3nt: TGTGCCAGCAGTCCTTTACCGGACAGTGCCTACGAGCAGTACTTC; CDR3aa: CASSPLPDSAYEQYF
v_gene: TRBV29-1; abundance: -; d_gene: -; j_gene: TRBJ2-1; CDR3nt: TGCAGCGGGCAAACAGCCAACAATGAGCAGTTCTTC; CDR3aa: CSGQTANNEQFF
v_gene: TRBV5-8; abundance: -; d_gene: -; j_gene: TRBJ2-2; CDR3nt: TGTGCCACCAGGGGGAGGATTAACACCGGGGAGCTGTTTTTT; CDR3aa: CATRGRINTGELFF
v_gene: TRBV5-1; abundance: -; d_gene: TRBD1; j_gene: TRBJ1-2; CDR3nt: TGCGCCAGCAGCTTGGGGGACAGGGGTTTGGAAGGCTACACCTTC; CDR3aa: CASSLGDRGLEGYTF
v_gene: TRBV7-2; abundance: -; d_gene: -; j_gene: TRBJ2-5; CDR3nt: TGTGCCAGCAGCTTATGGCAGGGGAGGGAGACCCAGTACTTC; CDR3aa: CASSLWQGRETQYF
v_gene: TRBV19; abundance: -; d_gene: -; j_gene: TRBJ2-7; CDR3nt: TGTGCCAGTAGTCCAGAGGGGGGATCCTACGAGCAGTACTTC; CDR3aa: CASSPEGGSYEQYF
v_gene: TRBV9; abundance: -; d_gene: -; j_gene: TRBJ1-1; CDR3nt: TGTGCCAGCAGCGTACGGAGCGACACTGAAGCTTTCTTT; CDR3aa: CASSVRSDTEAFF
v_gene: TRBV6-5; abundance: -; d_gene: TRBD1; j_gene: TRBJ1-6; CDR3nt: TGTGCCAGCAGTTACTGGGGACAGAATTCACCCCTCCACTTT; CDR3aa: CASSYWGQNSPLHF
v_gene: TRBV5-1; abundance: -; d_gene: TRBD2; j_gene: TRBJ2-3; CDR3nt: TGCGCCAGCAGCTTGGCTCTAGCGGCTAGCACAGATACGCAGTATTTT; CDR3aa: CASSLALAASTDTQYF
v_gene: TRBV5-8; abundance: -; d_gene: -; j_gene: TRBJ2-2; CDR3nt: TGTGCCAGCAGACTGGGACAACGCAACACCGGGGAGCTGTTTTTT; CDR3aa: CASRLGQRNTGELFF
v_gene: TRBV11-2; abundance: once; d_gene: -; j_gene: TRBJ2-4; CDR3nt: TGTGCCAGCAGCATCGGGACGAGCAAAAACATTCAGTACTTC; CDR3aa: CASSIGTSKNIQYF
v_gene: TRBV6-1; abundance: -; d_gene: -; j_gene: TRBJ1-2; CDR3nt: TGTGCCAGCAGTGAAGGAACGCGGAACTATGGCTACACCTTC; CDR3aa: CASSEGTRNYGYTF
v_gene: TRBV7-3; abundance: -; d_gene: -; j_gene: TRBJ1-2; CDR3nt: TGTGCCAGCAGCTTAAATGCAGAGAACTATGGCTACACCTTC; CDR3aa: CASSLNAENYGYTF
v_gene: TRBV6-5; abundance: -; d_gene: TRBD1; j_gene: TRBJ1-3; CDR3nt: TGTGCCAGCAGTTACCCTGGGACAGGGGCTGGAAACACCATATATTTT; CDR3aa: CASSYPGTGAGNTIYF
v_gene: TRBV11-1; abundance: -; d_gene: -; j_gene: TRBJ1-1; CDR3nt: TGTGCCAGCAGCTTAGTGGCTACGAACGCTGAAGCTTTCTTT; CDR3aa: CASSLVATNAEAFF
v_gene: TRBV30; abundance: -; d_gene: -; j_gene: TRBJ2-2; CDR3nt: TGTGCCTGGAGACGCGGGAATTGGGGGGAGCTGTTTTTT; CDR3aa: CAWRRGNWGELFF
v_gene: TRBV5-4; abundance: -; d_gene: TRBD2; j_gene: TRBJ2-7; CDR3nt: TGTGCCAGCAGCCCACAGGGAGCGGGGGGGTCGAGTGTCCGCGAGCAGTACTTC; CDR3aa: CASSPQGAGGSSVREQYF
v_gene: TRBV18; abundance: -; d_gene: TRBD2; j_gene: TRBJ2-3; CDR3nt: TGTGCCAGCTCATCACTAGCGGGGGCCCAGGTAGATACGCAGTATTTT; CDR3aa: CASSSLAGAQVDTQYF
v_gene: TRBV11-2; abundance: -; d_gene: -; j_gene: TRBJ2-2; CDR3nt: TGTGCCAGCAGCTTAGGGGTTGCTAGCGGGGAGCTGTTTTTT; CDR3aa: CASSLGVASGELFF
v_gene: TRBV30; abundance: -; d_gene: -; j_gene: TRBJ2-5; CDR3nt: TGTGCCTGGAGGGGGGGGACCACAGGGAAGACCCAGTACTTC; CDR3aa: CAWRGGTTGKTQYF
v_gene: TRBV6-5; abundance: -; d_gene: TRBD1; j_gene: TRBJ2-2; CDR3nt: TGTGCCAGCAGTTACTCGGGACAGGTTATGACCGGGGAGCTGTTTTTT; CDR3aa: CASSYSGQVMTGELFF
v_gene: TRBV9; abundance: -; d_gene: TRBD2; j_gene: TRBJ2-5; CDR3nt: TGTGCCAGCAGCTCTCTCGGGGGGGCTCAGGAGACCCAGTACTTC; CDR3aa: CASSSLGGAQETQYF
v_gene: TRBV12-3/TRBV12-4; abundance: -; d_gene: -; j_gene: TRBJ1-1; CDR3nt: TGTGCCAGCACCCGGGACCGGGGAGCTTTCTTT; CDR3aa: CASTRDRGAFF